The present entry profiles one T cell receptor (beta chain) with its context. Its antigen is undetermined. This table comes from immunoSEQ multiplex PCR, and its TCRdb copy is limited to in-frame clones, with some not included. The sample includes approximately 420,000 clones, 70% to 90% of them seen just once. The sample originates from a study of Ad26.COV2.S vaccination and SARS-CoV-2 variants. Study-wide results and limits: Responses of T cells in total may have been underestimated by the TCR breadth and depth analyses.

The germline V gene has CDR1 MGHDK and CDR2 SYGVNS. V lost 6 bases and J 5 bases, leaving 7 bases between the germline ends. This CDR3 is built from 11 residues. Treatment reported: 15 to 20 received Ad26.COV2.S at low or high dose, single or two shots; roughly five received placebo; per-sample allocation not given. Sample collection was performed on day 63 after the first vaccine or placebo injection. Expressing Wuhan-strain SARS-CoV-2 spike, an Ad26 vector served as the vaccine. This sample comprised peripheral blood, obtained in a trial of Ad26.COV2.S vaccine versus placebo. This sequence originates from a person between 18 and 60 years old who received the Ad26.COV2.S COVID-19 vaccine or a placebo. This chain links TRBV25-1 with TRBJ2-5; D possibly corresponds to TRBD2 (5 bases). Here the CDR3 reads CASRSGETQYF. The DNA of the CDR3 is TGTGCCAGCAGATCGGGGGAGACCCAGTACTTC.